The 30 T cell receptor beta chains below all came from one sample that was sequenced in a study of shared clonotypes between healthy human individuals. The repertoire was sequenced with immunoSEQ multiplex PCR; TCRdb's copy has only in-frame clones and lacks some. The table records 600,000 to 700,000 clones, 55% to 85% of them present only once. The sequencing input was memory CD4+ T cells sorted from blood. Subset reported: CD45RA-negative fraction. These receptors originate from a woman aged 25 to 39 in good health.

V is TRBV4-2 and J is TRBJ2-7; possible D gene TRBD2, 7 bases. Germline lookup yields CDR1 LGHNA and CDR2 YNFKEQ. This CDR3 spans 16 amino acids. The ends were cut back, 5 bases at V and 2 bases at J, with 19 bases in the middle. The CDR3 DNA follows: TGTGCCAGCAGCTTGGGGCAGGGGAGGGGAGCCTACGAGCAGTACTTC. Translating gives CASSLGQGRGAYEQYF.

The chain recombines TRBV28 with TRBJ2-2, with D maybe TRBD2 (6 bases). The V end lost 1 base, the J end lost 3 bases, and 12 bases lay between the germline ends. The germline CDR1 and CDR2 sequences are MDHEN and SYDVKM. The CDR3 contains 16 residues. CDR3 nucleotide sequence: TGTGCCAGCAGTTTATTCGGGAGTCTGGACACCGGGGAGCTGTTTTTT. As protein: CASSLFGSLDTGELFF. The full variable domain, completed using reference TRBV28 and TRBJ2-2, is DVKVTQSSRYLVKRTGEKVFLECVQDMDHENMFWYRQDPGLGLRLIYFSYDVKMKEKGDIPEGYSVSREKKERFSLILESASTNQTSMYLCASSLFGSLDTGELFFGEGSRLTVL.

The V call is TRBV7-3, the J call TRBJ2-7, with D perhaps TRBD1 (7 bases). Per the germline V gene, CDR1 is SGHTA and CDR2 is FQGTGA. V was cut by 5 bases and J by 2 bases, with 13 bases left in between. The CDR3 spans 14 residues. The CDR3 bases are TGTGCCAGCAGCCCAGGGGGGACAGCCTACGAGCAGTACTTC. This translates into CASSPGGTAYEQYF.

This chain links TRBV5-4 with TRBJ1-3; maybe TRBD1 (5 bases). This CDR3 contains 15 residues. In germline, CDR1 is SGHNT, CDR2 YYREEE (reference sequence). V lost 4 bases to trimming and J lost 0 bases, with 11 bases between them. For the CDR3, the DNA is TGTGCCAGCAGCCGAGCGCAGGGCTCTGGAAACACCATATATTTT. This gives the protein CASSRAQGSGNTIYF.

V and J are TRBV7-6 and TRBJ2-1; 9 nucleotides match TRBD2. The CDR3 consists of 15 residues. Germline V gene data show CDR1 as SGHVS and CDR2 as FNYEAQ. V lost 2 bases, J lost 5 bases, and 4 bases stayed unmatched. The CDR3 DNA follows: TGTGCCAGCAGCTTATGGCTAGCGGGGAACAATGAGCAGTTCTTC. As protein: CASSLWLAGNNEQFF.

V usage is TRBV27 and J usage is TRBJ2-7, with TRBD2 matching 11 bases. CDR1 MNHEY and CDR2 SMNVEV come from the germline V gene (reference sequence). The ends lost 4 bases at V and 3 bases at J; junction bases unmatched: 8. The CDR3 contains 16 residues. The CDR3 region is CASSSLAGGRLYEQYF. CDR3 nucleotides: TGTGCCAGCAGTTCCTTAGCGGGAGGGAGACTCTACGAGCAGTACTTC.

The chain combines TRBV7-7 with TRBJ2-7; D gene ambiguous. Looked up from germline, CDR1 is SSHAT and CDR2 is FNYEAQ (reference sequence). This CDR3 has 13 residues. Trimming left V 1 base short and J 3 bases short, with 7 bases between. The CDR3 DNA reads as TGTGCCAGCAGCTTAGTCGACGGCTACGAGCAGTACTTC. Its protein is CASSLVDGYEQYF.

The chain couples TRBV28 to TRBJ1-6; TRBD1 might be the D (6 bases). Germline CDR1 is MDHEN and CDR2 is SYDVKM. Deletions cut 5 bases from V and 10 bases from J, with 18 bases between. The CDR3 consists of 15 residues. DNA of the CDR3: TGTGCCAGCAGTCCAACGACAGGCGGGGGGTCACCCCTCCACTTT. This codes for CASSPTTGGGSPLHF.

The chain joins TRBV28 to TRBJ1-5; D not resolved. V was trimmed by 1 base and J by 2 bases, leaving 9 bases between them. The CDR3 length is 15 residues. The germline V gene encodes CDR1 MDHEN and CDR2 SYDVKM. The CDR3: CASSLSGNGNQPQHF. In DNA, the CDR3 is TGTGCCAGCAGTTTATCGGGAAACGGCAATCAGCCCCAGCATTTT.

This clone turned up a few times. The CDR3 reads CASSLSDEKLFF. In DNA form, the CDR3 reads TGTGCCAGCAGTTTAAGCGATGAAAAACTGTTTTTT. The V and J genes are TRBV28 and TRBJ1-4; D is unclear. The CDR3 consists of 12 residues. Germline loops: CDR1 MDHEN, CDR2 SYDVKM. V lost 2 bases to trimming and J lost 6 bases, with 4 bases between them.

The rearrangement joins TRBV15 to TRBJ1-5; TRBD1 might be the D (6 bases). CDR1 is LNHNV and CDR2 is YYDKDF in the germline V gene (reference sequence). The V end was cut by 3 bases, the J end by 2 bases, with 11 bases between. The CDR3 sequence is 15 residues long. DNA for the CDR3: TGTGCCACCAGCAGCCCGGGGGGGCGCAATCAGCCCCAGCATTTT. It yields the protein CATSSPGGRNQPQHF.

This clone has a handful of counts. The CDR3 nucleotides read TGCGCCAGCTGGGAATCTGGACAGGGGGCGAGGGAGCAGTACTTC. The encoded protein is CASWESGQGAREQYF. The J gene is TRBJ2-7, the V gene TRBV5-1; TRBD1 matches 11 bases. Looked up from germline, CDR1 is SGHRS and CDR2 is YFSETQ. This CDR3 contains 15 residues. Germline trimming cut 7 bases from V and 7 bases from J; bases unmatched to any gene: 13.

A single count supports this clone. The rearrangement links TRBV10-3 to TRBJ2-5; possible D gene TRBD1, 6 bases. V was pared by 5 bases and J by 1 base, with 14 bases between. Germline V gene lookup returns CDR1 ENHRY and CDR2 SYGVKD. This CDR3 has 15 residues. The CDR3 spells CAISSSQGIQETQYF. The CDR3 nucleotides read TGTGCCATCAGTTCCTCACAGGGAATCCAAGAGACCCAGTACTTC.

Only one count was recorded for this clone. The DNA of the CDR3 is TGTGCCAGCTCAGAACAGGGAAAACCCTATGGCTACACCTTC. Its translation is CASSEQGKPYGYTF. This chain uses TRBV18 with TRBJ1-2; TRBD1 might be the D (6 bases). Per the germline V gene, CDR1 is KGHSH and CDR2 is LQKENI. This CDR3 region has 14 residues. The V end lost 5 bases, the J end lost 4 bases, and 14 bases lay between the germline ends. Variable domain in full (rest from reference TRBV18 and TRBJ1-2): NAGVMQNPRHLVRRRGQEARLRCSPMKGHSHVYWYRQLPEEGLKFMVYLQKENIIDESGMPKERFSAEFPKEGPSILRIQQVVRGDSAAYFCASSEQGKPYGYTFGSGTRLTVV.

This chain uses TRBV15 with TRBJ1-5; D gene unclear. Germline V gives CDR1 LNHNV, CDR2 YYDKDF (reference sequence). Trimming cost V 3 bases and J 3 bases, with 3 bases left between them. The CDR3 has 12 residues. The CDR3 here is CATSRINQPQHF. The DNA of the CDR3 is TGTGCCACCAGCAGGATCAATCAGCCCCAGCATTTT.

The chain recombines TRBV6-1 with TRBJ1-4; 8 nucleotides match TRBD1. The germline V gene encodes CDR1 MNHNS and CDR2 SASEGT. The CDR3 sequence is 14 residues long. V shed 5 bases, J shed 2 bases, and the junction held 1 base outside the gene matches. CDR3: CASSTGGTNEKLFF. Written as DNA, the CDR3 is TGTGCCAGCAGTACAGGGGGGACTAATGAAAAACTGTTTTTT.

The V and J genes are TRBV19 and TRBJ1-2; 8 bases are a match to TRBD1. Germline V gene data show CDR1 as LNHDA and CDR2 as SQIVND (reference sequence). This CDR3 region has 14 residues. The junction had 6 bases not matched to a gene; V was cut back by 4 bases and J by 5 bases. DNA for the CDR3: TGTGCCAGTAGTACCGGACAGGGTTATTATGGCTACACCTTC. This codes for CASSTGQGYYGYTF. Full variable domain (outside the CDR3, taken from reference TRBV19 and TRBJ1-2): DGGITQSPKYLFRKEGQNVTLSCEQNLNHDAMYWYRQDPGQGLRLIYYSQIVNDFQKGDIAEGYSVSREKKESFPLTVTSAQKNPTAFYLCASSTGQGYYGYTFGSGTRLTVV.

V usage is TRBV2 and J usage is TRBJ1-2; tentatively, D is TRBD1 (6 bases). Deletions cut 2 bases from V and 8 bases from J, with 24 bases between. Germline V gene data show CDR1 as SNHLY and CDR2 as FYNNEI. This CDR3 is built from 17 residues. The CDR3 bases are TGTGCCAGCAGTGAATCCCCCCGCGGCAGGGGCCTTTTCGGCTACACCTTC. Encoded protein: CASSESPRGRGLFGYTF.

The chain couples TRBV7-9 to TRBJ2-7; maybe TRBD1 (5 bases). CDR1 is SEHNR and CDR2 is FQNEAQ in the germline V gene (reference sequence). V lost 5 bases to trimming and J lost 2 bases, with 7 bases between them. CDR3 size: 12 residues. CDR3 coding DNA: TGTGCCAGCAGCCTGACAGCCTACGAGCAGTACTTC. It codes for CASSLTAYEQYF.

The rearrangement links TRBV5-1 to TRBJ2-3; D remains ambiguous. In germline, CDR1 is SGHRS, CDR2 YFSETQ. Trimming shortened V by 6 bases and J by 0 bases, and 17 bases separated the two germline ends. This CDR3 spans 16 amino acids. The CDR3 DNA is TGCGCCAGCACCCCTGGGTGGGCTCTAAGCACAGATACGCAGTATTTT. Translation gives CASTPGWALSTDTQYF.

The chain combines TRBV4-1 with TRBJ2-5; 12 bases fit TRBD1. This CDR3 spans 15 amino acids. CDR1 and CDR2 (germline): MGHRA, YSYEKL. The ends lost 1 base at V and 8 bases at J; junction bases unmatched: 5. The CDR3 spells CASSQVGTGGSTQYF. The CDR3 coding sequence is TGCGCCAGCAGCCAAGTTGGGACAGGGGGCTCAACCCAGTACTTC.

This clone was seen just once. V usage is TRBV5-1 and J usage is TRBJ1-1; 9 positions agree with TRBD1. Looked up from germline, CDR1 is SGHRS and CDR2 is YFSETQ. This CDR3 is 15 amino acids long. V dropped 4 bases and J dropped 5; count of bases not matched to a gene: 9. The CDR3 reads CASSQLQGANTEAFF. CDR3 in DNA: TGCGCCAGCAGCCAATTACAGGGGGCGAATACTGAAGCTTTCTTT. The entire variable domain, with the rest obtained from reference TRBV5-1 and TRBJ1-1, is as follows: KAGVTQTPRYLIKTRGQQVTLSCSPISGHRSVSWYQQTPGQGLQFLFEYFSETQRNKGNFPGRFSGRQFSNSRSEMNVSTLELGDSALYLCASSQLQGANTEAFFGQGTRLTVV.

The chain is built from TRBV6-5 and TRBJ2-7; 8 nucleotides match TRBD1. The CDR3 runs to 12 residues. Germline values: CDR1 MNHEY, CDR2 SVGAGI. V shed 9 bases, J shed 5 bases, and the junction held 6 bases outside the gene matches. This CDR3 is CASRQGFNEQYF. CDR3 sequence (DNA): TGTGCCAGTAGACAGGGGTTCAACGAGCAGTACTTC.

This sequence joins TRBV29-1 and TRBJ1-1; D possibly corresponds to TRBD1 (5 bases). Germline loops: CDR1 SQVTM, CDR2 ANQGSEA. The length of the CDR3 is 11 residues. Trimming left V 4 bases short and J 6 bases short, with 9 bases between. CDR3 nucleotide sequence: TGCAGCGTTGCCAGGGCCTCTGAAGCTTTCTTT. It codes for CSVARASEAFF.

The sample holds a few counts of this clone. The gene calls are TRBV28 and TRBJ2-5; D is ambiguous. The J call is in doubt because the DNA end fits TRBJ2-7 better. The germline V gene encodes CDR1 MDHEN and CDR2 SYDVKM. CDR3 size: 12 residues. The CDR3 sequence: CASSFSPYEQYF. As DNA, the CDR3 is TGTGCCAGCAGTTTCTCCCCCTACGAGCAGTACTTC.

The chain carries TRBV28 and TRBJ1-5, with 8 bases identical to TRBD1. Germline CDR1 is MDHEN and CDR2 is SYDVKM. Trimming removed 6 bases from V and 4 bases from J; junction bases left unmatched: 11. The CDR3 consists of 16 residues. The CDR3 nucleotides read TGTGCCAGCAGCTCGACAGGGGCGAATCTAAATCAGCCCCAGCATTTT. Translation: CASSSTGANLNQPQHF.

The DNA of the CDR3 is TGCGCCAGCAGTGAGTCCCGGACAGGGGGGCAAGAGACCCAGTACTTC. Encoded protein: CASSESRTGGQETQYF. The chain combines TRBV10-1 with TRBJ2-5; 10 bases are shared with TRBD1. V was clipped by 0 bases and J by 2 bases; unmatched bases: 3. The CDR3 is 16 amino acids. The germline V gene has CDR1 WNHNN and CDR2 SYGVQD (reference sequence).

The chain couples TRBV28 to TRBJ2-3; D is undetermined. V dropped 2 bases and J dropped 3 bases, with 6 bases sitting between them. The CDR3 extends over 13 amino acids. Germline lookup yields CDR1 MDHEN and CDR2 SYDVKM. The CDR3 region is CASSLPVTDTQYF. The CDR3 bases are TGTGCCAGCAGTTTACCCGTAACAGATACGCAGTATTTT.

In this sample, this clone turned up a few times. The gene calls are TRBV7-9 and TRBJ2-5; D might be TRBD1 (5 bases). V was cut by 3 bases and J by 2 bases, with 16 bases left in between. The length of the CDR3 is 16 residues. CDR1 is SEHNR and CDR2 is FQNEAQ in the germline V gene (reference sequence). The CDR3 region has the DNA TGTGCCAGCAGCTTCCCTCCCATGGGGCTTCAAGAGACCCAGTACTTC. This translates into CASSFPPMGLQETQYF.

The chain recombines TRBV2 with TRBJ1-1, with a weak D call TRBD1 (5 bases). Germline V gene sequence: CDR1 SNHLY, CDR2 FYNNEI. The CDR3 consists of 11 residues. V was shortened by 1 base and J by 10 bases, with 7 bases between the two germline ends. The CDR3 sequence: CASSEETVAFF. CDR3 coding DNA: TGTGCCAGCAGTGAAGAGACAGTAGCTTTCTTT.